The 11 T cell receptor beta chains below all came from one sample that was sequenced in a study of OX40 agonist ivuxolimab in advanced cancers. Receptor libraries were prepared by the immunoSEQ multiplex PCR assay. TCRdb limited this immuneACCESS table to in-frame rearrangements with V and J called. A share of clones is missing; checked studies link under half to unresolved V genes, and the rest is unexplained. The sample has approximately 45,000 clones on record, roughly 90% of them singletons. The top ten hold roughly 18% of the sample. The sequencing used CD4+ or CD8+ T cells sorted from blood, collected in a trial of the OX40 agonist ivuxolimab. These receptor sequences come from an adult with an advanced solid tumor such as melanoma, head and neck, liver or kidney cancer.

The V call is TRBV11-1, the J call TRBJ2-5; 7 nucleotides line up with TRBD1. This CDR3 spans 13 amino acids. Unmatched junction bases numbered 6, after V lost 4 bases and J lost 7 bases. CDR1 is SGHAT, CDR2 FQDESV, per germline (reference sequence). CDR3 in amino acids: CASSSGQVWTQYF. CDR3 sequence (DNA): TGTGCCAGCAGCTCTGGACAGGTGTGGACCCAGTACTTC.

CDR3 sequence: CASTPGYMGSPLHF. CDR3 DNA: TGTGCCAGCACCCCCGGGTACATGGGTTCACCCCTCCACTTT. The rearrangement uses TRBV6-5 and TRBJ1-6; no firm D call. The CDR3 is 14 amino acids. The germline V and J ends were trimmed by 7 bases and 9 bases, with 16 bases remaining between them. Germline V gene data show CDR1 as MNHEY and CDR2 as SVGAGI.

This rearrangement joins TRBV6-4 to TRBJ2-5; the D is unclear. Germline CDR1 MRHNA, CDR2 SNTAGT. V lost 3 bases, J lost 4 bases, and 18 bases lay in between. The CDR3 is 16 residues long. The chain's CDR3 is CASSDSADGRIETQYF. The CDR3, as DNA: TGTGCCAGCAGTGATTCGGCGGACGGAAGAATAGAGACCCAGTACTTC.

This clone has more than one count but fewer than ten. The V call is TRBV2, the J call TRBJ1-2, with no clear D. The germline gives CDR1 SNHLY, CDR2 FYNNEI. The CDR3 has 13 amino acids. The V gene lost 3 bases and the J gene lost 6 bases, with 11 bases spanning the gap. The CDR3 DNA follows: TGTGCCAGCAGTGAGGGCAGGAGCGATGGCTACACCTTC. It yields the protein CASSEGRSDGYTF.

V is TRBV11-1 and J is TRBJ2-7; weak D call: TRBD2 (5 bases). CDR1 is SGHAT, CDR2 FQDESV, per germline (reference sequence). This CDR3 comprises 14 residues. V lost 4 bases to trimming and J lost 1 base, with 11 bases between them. The CDR3 DNA reads TGTGCCAGCAGCTCCGAGGCGGGTTCCTACGAGCAGTACTTC. It codes for CASSSEAGSYEQYF.

On this clone itself: This sample also contains other DNA sequences that code for the same CDR3. This chain links TRBV27 with TRBJ2-2; the D gene is possibly TRBD1 (5 bases). Deletions cut 3 bases from V and 4 bases from J, with 12 bases between. This CDR3 is built from 15 residues. Germline lookup yields CDR1 MNHEY and CDR2 SMNVEV (reference sequence). The CDR3 region has the DNA TGTGCCAGCAGTTTGGGAACAGGACGCACCGGGGAGCTGTTTTTT. Its protein is CASSLGTGRTGELFF.

This chain links TRBV9 with TRBJ2-2; D not resolved. The CDR3 is made up of 11 amino acids. Trimming shortened V by 4 bases and J by 7 bases, and 5 bases separated the two germline ends. Looked up from germline, CDR1 is SGDLS and CDR2 is YYNGEE. The CDR3 here is CASSKDGELFF. Written as DNA, the CDR3 is TGTGCCAGCAGCAAAGACGGGGAGCTGTTTTTT.

The gene calls are TRBV6-1 and TRBJ2-1; possibly TRBD1 for D (6 bases). The V and J ends lost 6 bases and 2 bases respectively, with 11 bases between them. The germline V gene encodes CDR1 MNHNS and CDR2 SASEGT. The CDR3 extends over 14 amino acids. DNA of the CDR3: TGTGCCAGCAGAACACAGGGACCCTACAATGAGCAGTTCTTC. As protein: CASRTQGPYNEQFF.

The chain couples TRBV25-1 to TRBJ1-6, with D possibly matching TRBD1 (5 bases). The CDR3 covers 15 residues. V was cut by 1 base and J by 5 bases, with 9 bases left in between. Germline CDR1 is MGHDK and CDR2 is SYGVNS. The CDR3 sequence: CASSESRGDNSPLHF. For the CDR3, the DNA is TGTGCCAGCAGTGAATCAAGAGGGGATAATTCACCCCTCCACTTT.

This clone occurred a few times. The chain couples TRBV9 to TRBJ1-6, with D possibly TRBD1 on 5 matching bases. The CDR3 has 17 amino acids. The germline gives CDR1 SGDLS, CDR2 YYNGEE. The V end lost 0 bases, the J end lost 2 bases, and 12 bases lay between the germline ends. The CDR3 here is CASSVGSTGTYNSPLHF. DNA of the CDR3: TGTGCCAGCAGCGTAGGTTCCACAGGAACCTATAATTCACCCCTCCACTTT.

This clone was recorded a few times. The rearrangement uses TRBV9 and TRBJ2-3; TRBD1 agrees at 9 bases. The CDR3 is 14 amino acids. CDR1 SGDLS and CDR2 YYNGEE come from the germline V gene. V was pared by 3 bases and J by 4 bases, with 3 bases of the junction left unmatched. The DNA of the CDR3 is TGTGCCAGCAGCGCCGGACAGGGGCCAGATACGCAGTATTTT. It specifies CASSAGQGPDTQYF.